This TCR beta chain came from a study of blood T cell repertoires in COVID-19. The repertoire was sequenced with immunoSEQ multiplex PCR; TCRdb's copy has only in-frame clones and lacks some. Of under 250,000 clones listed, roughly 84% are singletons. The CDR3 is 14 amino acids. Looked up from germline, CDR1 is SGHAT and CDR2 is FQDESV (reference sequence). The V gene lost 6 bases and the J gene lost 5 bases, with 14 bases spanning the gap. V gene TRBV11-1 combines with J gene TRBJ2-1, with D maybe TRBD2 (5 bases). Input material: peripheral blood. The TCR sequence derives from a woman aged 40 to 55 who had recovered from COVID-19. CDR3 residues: CASSPRVRDNEQFF. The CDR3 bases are TGTGCCAGCAGTCCTCGGGTGAGGGACAATGAGCAGTTCTTC.